This TCR beta chain was documented in a study of regulatory T cells. General observations from the study: Control CD8+ cells showed a nonsignificant trend toward higher Shannon entropy than patient CD8+ cells.

Concerning this clone itself: The antigen is not known.

Deletions cut 7 bases from V and 2 bases from J, with 14 bases between. Germline lookup yields CDR1 MDHEN and CDR2 SYDVKM. The CDR3 extends over 14 amino acids. Amplification used 52 TRBV primers and 13 TRBJ primers. The protocol was immunoSEQ multiplex PCR, while the TCRdb copy is restricted to in-frame clones and leaves out a portion. The sample includes approximately 20,000 clones, over 85% of them seen just once. A couple of CD3G-deficient patients had more severe autoimmunity; all had some. Patients aged 2 to 39 years had fewer naive and more memory CD4+ and CD8+ T cells. The rearrangement uses TRBV28 and TRBJ1-2, with D unresolved. The sample consisted of CD8+ T cells sorted from blood. The clonotype was recovered from a child aged 2 to 9 with CD3G deficiency. CDR3 nucleotides: TGTGCCAGCACCCCGTCCAGGACCAACTATGGCTACACCTTC. Its translation is CASTPSRTNYGYTF.